The 15 T cell receptor beta chains reported below all come from one sample, sequenced in a study of monozygotic twins with inflammatory bowel disease. TCRdb re-called the 5' RACE reads, yielding one record per CDR3 amino acid sequence without DNA. Recorded here are about 300,000 distinct CDR3 sequences; the top ten clones represent 5.6%. Sequencing was performed on blood. These receptors were collected from a human donor with ulcerative colitis or Crohn's disease, or a healthy co-twin of an affected twin (not recorded which).

The chain couples TRBV5-8 to TRBJ2-1. The CDR3 consists of 16 residues. CDR1 SGHTS and CDR2 YDEGEE come from the germline V gene. CDR3 region: CASSQNGEIAYNEQFF. The whole variable domain, filled in from reference TRBV5-8 and TRBJ2-1, reads EAGVTQSPTHLIKTRGQQATLRCSPISGHTSVYWYQQALGLGLQFLLWYDEGEERNRGNFPPRFSGRQFPNYSSELNVNALELEDSALYLCASSQNGEIAYNEQFFGPGTRLTVL.

The chain couples TRBV3-1 to TRBJ1-5. This CDR3 is built from 15 residues. CDR1 and CDR2 from the germline V gene are LGHDT and YNNKEL (reference sequence). CDR3 protein: CASSQTPNSNQPQHF. Supplemented by reference TRBV3-1 and TRBJ1-5, the full variable domain reads DTAVSQTPKYLVTQMGNDKSIKCEQNLGHDTMYWYKQDSKKFLKIMFSYNNKELIINETVPNRFSPKSPDKAHLNLHINSLELGDSAVYFCASSQTPNSNQPQHFGDGTRLSIL.

The chain is built from TRBV5-1 and TRBJ2-1; TCRdb lists TRBD2, though no DNA is available to test this call. The germline CDR1 and CDR2 sequences are SGHRS and YFSETQ. The CDR3 covers 13 residues. The CDR3 here is CASREREENEQFF.

The CDR3: CASSLSLTYNEQFF. V is TRBV5-1 and J is TRBJ2-1. Per germline, CDR1 SGHRS and CDR2 YFSETQ. The CDR3 totals 14 residues.

The rearrangement links TRBV5-5 to TRBJ2-7. The CDR3 sequence is 13 residues long. CDR1 SGHKS and CDR2 YYEKEE come from the germline V gene (reference sequence). CDR3 sequence: CASSLEVFYEQYF.

The V call is TRBV7-2, the J call TRBJ2-1. The CDR3 is made up of 11 amino acids. Germline V gene data show CDR1 as SGHTA and CDR2 as FQGNSA. The CDR3 loop reads CASSLLAEQFF.

This CDR3 reads CAIFGGRKTQYF. The gene calls are TRBV6-2 or TRBV6-3 and TRBJ2-5; the TRBD2 assignment by TCRdb is unverifiable without DNA. The germline CDR1 and CDR2 sequences are MNHEY and SVGEGT. The CDR3 is made up of 12 amino acids.

CDR3 sequence reads: CASSRGLSYEQYF. This chain uses TRBV12-3 or TRBV12-4 with TRBJ2-7; TCRdb lists TRBD2, though no DNA is available to test this call. The CDR3 sequence is 13 residues long.

The chain carries TRBV12-3 or TRBV12-4 and TRBJ2-7; there is no DNA to check the TCRdb D call of TRBD1. There are 13 residues in the CDR3. CDR3 amino acids: CASSWDGAGEQYF.

The chain joins TRBV28 to TRBJ2-4; TCRdb's D call, TRBD1, is unchecked because there is no DNA. The CDR3 length is 18 residues. Germline V lookup: CDR1 MDHEN, CDR2 SYDVKM. CDR3 sequence: CASSLLPPRGRLGNIQYF.

This CDR3 reads CASRRTGEETQYF. V gene TRBV6-5 combines with J gene TRBJ2-5; without DNA, the TCRdb call of TRBD1 cannot be checked. The CDR3 consists of 13 residues. Germline CDR1 and CDR2: MNHEY and SVGAGI.

CDR3 sequence: CASSHLSGSYPYEQYF. V gene TRBV3-1 combines with J gene TRBJ2-7; TCRdb gives TRBD2 as the D gene, but with no DNA this cannot be confirmed. This CDR3 is built from 16 residues. In germline, CDR1 is LGHDT, CDR2 YNNKEL (reference sequence).

This chain uses TRBV20-1 with TRBJ2-2; TCRdb outputs TRBD2, but without DNA this stays unchecked. CDR3 length: 16 amino acids. Germline CDR1 reads DFQATT; CDR2 reads SNEGSKA (reference sequence). CDR3 in amino acids: CSAPRLAGLNTGELFF.

V usage is TRBV10-3 and J usage is TRBJ2-5; TCRdb's D gene call, TRBD1, goes unchecked for lack of DNA. The CDR3 spans 14 residues. Germline assignment: CDR1 ENHRY and CDR2 SYGVKD. The CDR3 loop is CAIKWDRGSETQYF.

This chain connects TRBV9 to TRBJ1-1; the D gene TCRdb calls, TRBD1, cannot be checked with no DNA. This CDR3 is 17 amino acids long. Per the germline V gene, CDR1 is SGDLS and CDR2 is YYNGEE. CDR3 amino acids: CASSAQDRGNRNTEAFF.